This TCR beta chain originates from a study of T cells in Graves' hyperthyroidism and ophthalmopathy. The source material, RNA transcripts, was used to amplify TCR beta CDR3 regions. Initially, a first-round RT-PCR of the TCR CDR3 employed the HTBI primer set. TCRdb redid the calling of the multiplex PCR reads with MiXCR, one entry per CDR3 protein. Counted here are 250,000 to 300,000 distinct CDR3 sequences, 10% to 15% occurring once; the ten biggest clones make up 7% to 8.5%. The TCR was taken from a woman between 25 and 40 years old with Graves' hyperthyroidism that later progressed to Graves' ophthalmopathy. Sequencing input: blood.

The DNA of the CDR3 is TGTGCCAGTACCCCGGACGGTAGCAATCAGCCCCAGCATTTT. Amino acids: CASTPDGSNQPQHF. This rearrangement joins TRBV19 to TRBJ1-5; unclear D gene. Trimming removed 7 bases at V and 0 bases at J, with 10 bases between. CDR3 size: 14 residues. The germline V gene has CDR1 LNHDA and CDR2 SQIVND (reference sequence).